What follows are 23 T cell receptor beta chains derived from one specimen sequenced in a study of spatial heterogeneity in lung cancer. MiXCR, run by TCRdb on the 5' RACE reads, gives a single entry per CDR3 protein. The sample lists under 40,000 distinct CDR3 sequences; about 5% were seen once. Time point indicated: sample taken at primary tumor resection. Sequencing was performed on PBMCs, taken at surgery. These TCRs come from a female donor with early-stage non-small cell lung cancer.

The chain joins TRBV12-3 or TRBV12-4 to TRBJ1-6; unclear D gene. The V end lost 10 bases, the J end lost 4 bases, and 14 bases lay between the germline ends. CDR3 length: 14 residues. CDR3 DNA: TGTGCCACCCGCGGGCAGAGTTATAATTCACCCCTCCACTTT. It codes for CATRGQSYNSPLHF.

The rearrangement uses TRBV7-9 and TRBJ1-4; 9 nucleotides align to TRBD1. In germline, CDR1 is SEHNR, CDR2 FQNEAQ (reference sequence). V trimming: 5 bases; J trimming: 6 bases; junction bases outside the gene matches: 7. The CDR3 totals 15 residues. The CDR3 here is CASSPGQGVDEKLFF. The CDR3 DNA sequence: TGTGCCAGCAGCCCGGGACAGGGCGTCGATGAAAAACTGTTTTTT.

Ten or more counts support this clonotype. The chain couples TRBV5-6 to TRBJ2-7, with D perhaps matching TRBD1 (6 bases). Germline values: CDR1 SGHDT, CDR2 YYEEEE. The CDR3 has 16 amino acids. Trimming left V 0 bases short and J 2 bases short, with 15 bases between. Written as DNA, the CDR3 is TGTGCCAGCAGCTTGGTCGGCCAGGGGATGACCTACGAGCAGTACTTC. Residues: CASSLVGQGMTYEQYF.

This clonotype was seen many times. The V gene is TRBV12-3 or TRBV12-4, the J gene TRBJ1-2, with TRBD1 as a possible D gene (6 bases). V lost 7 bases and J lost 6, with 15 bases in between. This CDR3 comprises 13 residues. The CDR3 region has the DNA TGTGCCAGCACCCTGCGAGGGGGGCATGGCTACACCTTC. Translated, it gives CASTLRGGHGYTF.

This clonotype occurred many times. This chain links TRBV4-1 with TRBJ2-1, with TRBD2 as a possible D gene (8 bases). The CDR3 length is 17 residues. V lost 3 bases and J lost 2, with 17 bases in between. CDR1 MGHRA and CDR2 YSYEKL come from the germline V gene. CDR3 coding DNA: TGCGCCAGCAGCCAGTTTGTAGCGGGGACAGCCTACAATGAGCAGTTCTTC. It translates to CASSQFVAGTAYNEQFF.

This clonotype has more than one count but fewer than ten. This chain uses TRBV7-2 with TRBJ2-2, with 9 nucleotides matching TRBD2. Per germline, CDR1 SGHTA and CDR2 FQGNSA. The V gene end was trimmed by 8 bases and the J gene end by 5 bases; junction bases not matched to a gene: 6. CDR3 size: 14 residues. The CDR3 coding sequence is TGTGCCAGCTCTGGGCTAGCGGGGACCGGGGAGCTGTTTTTT. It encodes CASSGLAGTGELFF.

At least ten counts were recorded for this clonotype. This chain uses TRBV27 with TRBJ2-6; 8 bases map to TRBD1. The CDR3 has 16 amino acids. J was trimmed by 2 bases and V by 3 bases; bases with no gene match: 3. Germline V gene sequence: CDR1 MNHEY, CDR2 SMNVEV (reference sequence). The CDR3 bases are TGTGCCAGCAGTTTCGCAGGGGGCGCTGGGGCCAACGTCCTGACTTTC. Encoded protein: CASSFAGGAGANVLTF.

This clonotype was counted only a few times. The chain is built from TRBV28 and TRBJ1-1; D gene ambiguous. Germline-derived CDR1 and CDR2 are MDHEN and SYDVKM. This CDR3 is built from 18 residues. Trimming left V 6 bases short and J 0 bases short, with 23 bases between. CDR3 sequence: CASSLTRVGYPMNTEAFF. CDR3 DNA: TGTGCCAGCAGCCTTACTAGGGTGGGATACCCAATGAACACTGAAGCTTTCTTT.

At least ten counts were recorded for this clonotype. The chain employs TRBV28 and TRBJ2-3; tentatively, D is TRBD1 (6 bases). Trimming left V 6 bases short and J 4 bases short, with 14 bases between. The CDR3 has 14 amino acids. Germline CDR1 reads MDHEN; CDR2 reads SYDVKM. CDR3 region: CASSSDRIADTQYF. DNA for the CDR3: TGTGCCAGCAGCTCGGACAGAATCGCAGATACGCAGTATTTT.

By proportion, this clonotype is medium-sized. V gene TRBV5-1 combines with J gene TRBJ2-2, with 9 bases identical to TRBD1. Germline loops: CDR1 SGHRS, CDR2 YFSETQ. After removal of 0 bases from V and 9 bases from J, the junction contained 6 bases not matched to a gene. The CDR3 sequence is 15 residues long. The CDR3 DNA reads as TGCGCCAGCAGCTTGGGAGGACAGGGGAGCCGGGAGCTGTTTTTT. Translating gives CASSLGGQGSRELFF.

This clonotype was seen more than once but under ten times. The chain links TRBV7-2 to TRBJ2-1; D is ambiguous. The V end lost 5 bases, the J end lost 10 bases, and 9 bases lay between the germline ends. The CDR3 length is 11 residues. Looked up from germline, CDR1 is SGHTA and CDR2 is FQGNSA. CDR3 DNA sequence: TGTGCCAGCAGCCTCGCCTGGGAGCAGTTCTTC. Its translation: CASSLAWEQFF.

The CDR3 reads CASSLAALGYEQYF. CDR3 bases: TGTGCCAGCAGCTTAGCGGCCTTGGGCTACGAGCAGTACTTC. The rearrangement joins TRBV7-8 to TRBJ2-7, with D unclear. Germline CDR1 and CDR2: SGHVS and FQNEAQ. The CDR3 contains 14 residues. V shed 0 bases and J shed 3 bases, with 9 bases lying between them.

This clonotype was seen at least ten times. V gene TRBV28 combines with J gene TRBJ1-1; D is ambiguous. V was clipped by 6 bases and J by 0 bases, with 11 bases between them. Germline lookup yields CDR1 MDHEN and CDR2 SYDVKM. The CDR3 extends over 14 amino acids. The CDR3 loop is CASRGWAVNTEAFF. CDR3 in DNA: TGTGCCAGCAGGGGGTGGGCGGTGAACACTGAAGCTTTCTTT.

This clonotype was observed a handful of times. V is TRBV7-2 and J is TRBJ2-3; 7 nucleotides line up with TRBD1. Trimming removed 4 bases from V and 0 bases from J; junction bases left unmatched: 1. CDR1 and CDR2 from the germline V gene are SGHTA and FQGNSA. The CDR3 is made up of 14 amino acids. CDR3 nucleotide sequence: TGTGCCAGCAGCTCGGGACAGAGCACAGATACGCAGTATTTT. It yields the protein CASSSGQSTDTQYF.

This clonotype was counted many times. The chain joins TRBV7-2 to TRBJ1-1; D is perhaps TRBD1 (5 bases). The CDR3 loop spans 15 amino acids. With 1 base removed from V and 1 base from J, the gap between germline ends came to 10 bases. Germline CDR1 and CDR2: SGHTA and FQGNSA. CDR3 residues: CASSLVGTGNTEAFF. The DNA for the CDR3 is TGTGCCAGCAGCTTAGTCGGGACGGGGAACACTGAAGCTTTCTTT.

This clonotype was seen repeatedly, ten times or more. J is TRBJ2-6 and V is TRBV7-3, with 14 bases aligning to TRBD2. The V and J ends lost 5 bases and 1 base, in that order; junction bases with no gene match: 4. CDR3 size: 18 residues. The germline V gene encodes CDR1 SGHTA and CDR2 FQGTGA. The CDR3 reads CASSPGLAGGSGANVLTF. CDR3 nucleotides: TGTGCCAGCAGCCCCGGACTAGCGGGGGGTTCTGGGGCCAACGTCCTGACTTTC.

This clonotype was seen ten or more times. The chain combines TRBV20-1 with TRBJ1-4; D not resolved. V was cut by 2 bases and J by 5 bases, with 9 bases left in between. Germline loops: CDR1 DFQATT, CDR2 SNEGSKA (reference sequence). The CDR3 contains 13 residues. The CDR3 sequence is CSARHGENEKLFF. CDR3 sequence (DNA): TGCAGTGCTAGACACGGAGAAAATGAAAAACTGTTTTTT.

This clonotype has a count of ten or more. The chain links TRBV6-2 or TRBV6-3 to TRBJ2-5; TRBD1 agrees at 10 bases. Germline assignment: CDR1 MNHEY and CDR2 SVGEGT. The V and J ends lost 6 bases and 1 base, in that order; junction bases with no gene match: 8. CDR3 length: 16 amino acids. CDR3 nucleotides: TGTGCCAGCAGCTCCGGGACAGGGGCTATCCAAGAGACCCAGTACTTC. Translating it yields CASSSGTGAIQETQYF.

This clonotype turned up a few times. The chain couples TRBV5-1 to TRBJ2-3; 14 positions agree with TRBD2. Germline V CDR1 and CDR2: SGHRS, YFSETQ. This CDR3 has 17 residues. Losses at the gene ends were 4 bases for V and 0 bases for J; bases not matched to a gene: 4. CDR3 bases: TGCGCCAGCAGCGGGGGACTAGCGGGGGCTAGCACAGATACGCAGTATTTT. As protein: CASSGGLAGASTDTQYF.

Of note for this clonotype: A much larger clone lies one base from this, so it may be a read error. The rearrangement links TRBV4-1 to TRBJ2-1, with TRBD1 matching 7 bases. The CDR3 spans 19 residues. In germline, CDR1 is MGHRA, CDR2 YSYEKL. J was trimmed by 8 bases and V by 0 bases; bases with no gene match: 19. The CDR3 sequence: CASSQEGGQGLVDFDEQFF. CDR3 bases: TGCGCCAGCAGCCAAGAAGGGGGCCAGGGTCTGGTTGATTTTGATGAGCAGTTCTTC.

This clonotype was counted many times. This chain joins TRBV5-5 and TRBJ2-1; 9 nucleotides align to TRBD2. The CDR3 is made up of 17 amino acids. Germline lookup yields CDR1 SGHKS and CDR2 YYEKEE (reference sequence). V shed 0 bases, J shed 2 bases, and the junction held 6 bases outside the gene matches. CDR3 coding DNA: TGTGCCAGCAGCTTGGAGGCTAGCGGGGCAGCCTACAATGAGCAGTTCTTC. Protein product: CASSLEASGAAYNEQFF.

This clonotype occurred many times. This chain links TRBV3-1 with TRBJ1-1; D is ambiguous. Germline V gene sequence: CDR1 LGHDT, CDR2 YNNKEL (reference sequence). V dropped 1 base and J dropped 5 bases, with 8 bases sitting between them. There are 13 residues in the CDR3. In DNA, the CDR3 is TGTGCCAGCAGCCAAGCAATTGGGACTGAAGCTTTCTTT. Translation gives CASSQAIGTEAFF.

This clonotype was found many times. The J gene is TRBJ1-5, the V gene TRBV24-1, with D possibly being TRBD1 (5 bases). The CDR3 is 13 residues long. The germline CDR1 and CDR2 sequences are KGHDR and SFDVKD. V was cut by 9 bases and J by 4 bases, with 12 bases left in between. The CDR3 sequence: CATAFGGNQPQHF. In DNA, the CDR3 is TGTGCCACCGCCTTCGGGGGGAATCAGCCCCAGCATTTT.